This T cell receptor (beta chain) comes out of a study of PD-1 blockade in classical Hodgkin lymphoma (dated by TCRdb to the early 2020s). Regarding the research as a whole: Nivolumab dosing was 3 mg/kg intravenously every 2 weeks, continuing until either disease progression or unacceptable toxicity. The study used TCR beta sequencing and CyTOF to define a peripheral blood immune signature of response to PD-1 blockade in classical Hodgkin lymphoma.

This clone showed up just a few times. Its antigen remains undetermined. There are no base qualities to consult, and no much larger clone falls within one base. Per the germline V gene, MGHDK is the CDR1 and SYGVNS is the CDR2. V is cut by 1 base and J by 4 bases, and the space between the germline ends is 18 bases. Counted from cysteine to phenylalanine, this CDR3 has 17 amino acids. Only the CDR3 part of the read is kept: 51 bases, read in frame from the first base. This specimen's time point label, interpreted: cycle 2 day 1 (C2D1) of nivolumab. Relapse after autologous stem cell transplantation had occurred in all trial patients, and cohorts A, B and C were distinguished by prior brentuximab vedotin exposure. The trial cohort included more than 55 patients with relapsed/refractory classical Hodgkin lymphoma, and each patient had a best overall response of complete response, partial response or progressive disease. In the multi-cohort phase II CheckMate 205 trial, trial patients received single-agent nivolumab. An independent review committee assessed best overall response using the 2007 International Working Group response criteria. Trial PBMCs were collected immediately before nivolumab initiation (C1D1) and during therapy at cycle 2 day 1 and cycle 4 day 1. After peripheral blood was drawn into 8 mL Vacutainer Cell Preparation Tubes, PBMCs were isolated by centrifugation and then cryopreserved.

Overall study outcomes, separate from this receptor: By C4D1, a significant rise was seen in CD4+ TCR diversity but not in CD8+ TCR diversity (p=0.0027 vs p=0.16), and the rise was most apparent among complete responders (p=0.02). Newly diagnosed patients were reported to have lower baseline TCR diversity than healthy donors, and relapsed/refractory patients were reported to have lower baseline TCR diversity still. Baseline diversity similar to that of newly diagnosed patients was observed in trial patients achieving complete response, whereas significantly lower diversity was observed in partial responders and progressors. Only a single clinical trial cohort was studied, and what caused the repertoire differences, possibly disease activity or prior therapy, remained undefined. Patients starting nivolumab less than 1 year after ASCT had lower diversity and were excluded from later analyses to avoid confounding by immune reconstitution.

The Qiagen DNeasy kit was used to extract genomic DNA from unsorted PBMCs and from the negatively selected CD4+ and CD8+ fractions. TCR beta CDR3 regions were subjected to amplification by immunoSEQ multiplex PCR with primers that anneal to V and J segments. A synthetic immune receptor repertoire was used to minimize amplification bias, and remaining bias was computationally removed after sequencing. As for the original processing: Repertoire diversity was quantified as the Shannon entropy index using custom Python scripts. The unsorted, CD4+ and CD8+ repertoires were each analyzed separately, with the exception of combined analyses, where CD4+ and CD8+ sequences were merged in silico. A clone counted as expanded when the clone's frequency after treatment rose at least 2-fold relative to C1D1, and clones undetected at baseline were given a pseudocount of 0.5. Clones with 0 or 1 copy at C1D1 were classified as singleton clones, and clones with 2 or more copies were classified as non-singleton clones. Clones expanded in unsorted samples were labelled as CD4+, CD8+ or unknown by matching protein sequences in sorted samples from the same patient. Wilcoxon tests on paired samples were used to test changes in diversity from C1D1 to C4D1. In TCRdb, the immuneACCESS table is reduced to in-frame sequences with V and J assigned. These tables do not hold every clone; where another copy was compared, an unresolved V gene accounts for under half, and the others remain unexplained. That table gives V, J and clone size, and the DNA gave D and trimming. The sample table holds some 38,000 clones, of which less than 85% were seen once. Jointly, the top ten make up about 15% of the sample.

Recombination connected TRBV25-1 to TRBJ2-3, with the D call perhaps TRBD1 or TRBD2, each one matching 7 bases. The source of this sequence is a human donor with classical Hodgkin lymphoma. Here the sequenced sample was peripheral blood mononuclear cells (PBMCs), taken before the second cycle of nivolumab. This receptor has the CDR3 CASSESQGGRRADTQYF. In nucleotides, the sequence is TGTGCCAGCAGTGAATCCCAGGGGGGGCGCCGGGCAGATACGCAGTATTTT.